The 30 T cell receptor beta chains below come from one sample, sequenced in a study of blood T cell repertoires in COVID-19. Clones were sequenced by immunoSEQ multiplex PCR, and TCRdb holds only the in-frame ones, with some missing. The sample lists under 95,000 clones, 82% occurring once. Sequenced sample: peripheral blood. The receptors originated from a middle-aged man with acute or convalescent COVID-19.

The rearrangement uses TRBV3-1 (or the pseudogene TRBV3-2) and TRBJ2-3; a weak D match, TRBD1 (6 bases). The length of the CDR3 is 15 residues. Between the trimmed V and J ends, which lost 2 bases and 0 bases, there was a span of 9 bases. Germline loops: CDR1 LGHDT, CDR2 YNNKEL (reference sequence). The CDR3 DNA follows: TGTGCCAGCAGCCAACAGGGGAAGAGCACAGATACGCAGTATTTT. It translates to CASSQQGKSTDTQYF.

This chain joins TRBV9 and TRBJ2-6, with unresolved D. Trimming shortened V by 3 bases and J by 1 base, and 14 bases separated the two germline ends. Germline V gives CDR1 SGDLS, CDR2 YYNGEE. The CDR3 has 17 residues. The CDR3 loop is CASSAGGISSGANVLTF. CDR3 coding DNA: TGTGCCAGCAGCGCCGGCGGTATCTCTTCTGGGGCCAACGTCCTGACTTTC.

This chain uses TRBV4-3 with TRBJ2-7, with TRBD2 as a possible D gene (6 bases). CDR3 length: 14 residues. CDR1 and CDR2 from the germline V gene are LGHNA and YSLEER. V lost 0 bases to trimming and J lost 2 bases, with 8 bases between them. CDR3 in amino acids: CASSQDGRAYEQYF. The CDR3 DNA sequence: TGCGCCAGCAGCCAAGACGGGAGAGCCTACGAGCAGTACTTC.

This clone was counted a single time. The chain is built from TRBV3-1 (or the pseudogene TRBV3-2) and TRBJ1-3; a possible D gene is TRBD1 (6 bases). The ends were cut back, 3 bases at V and 0 bases at J, with 12 bases in the middle. This CDR3 is 16 amino acids long. Germline CDR1 and CDR2: LGHDT and YNNKEL (reference sequence). The CDR3 sequence is CASSHQTGTSGNTIYF. The DNA for the CDR3 is TGTGCCAGCAGCCACCAGACAGGAACCTCTGGAAACACCATATATTTT.

This clone was picked up one time. The chain couples TRBV6-6 to TRBJ1-2; no clear D. The germline CDR1 and CDR2 sequences are MNHNY and SVGAGI (reference sequence). The CDR3 is made up of 14 amino acids. V was shortened by 2 bases and J by 4 bases, with 11 bases between the two germline ends. CDR3 bases: TGTGCCAGCAGTTACCCCGAGGGCGGCTATGGCTACACCTTC. Protein product: CASSYPEGGYGYTF.

In its sample, this clone was seen once. V is TRBV9 and J is TRBJ1-3; D not certain. The ends were cut back, 1 base at V and 7 bases at J, with 12 bases in the middle. The CDR3 length is 14 residues. CDR1 SGDLS and CDR2 YYNGEE come from the germline V gene. CDR3 DNA: TGTGCCAGCAGCGTACTAACGAACGCTAACACCATATATTTT. Translating gives CASSVLTNANTIYF.

This sequence joins TRBV7-9 and TRBJ2-5; the match to TRBD2 covers 13 bases. The J segment lost 5 bases and the V segment lost 4 bases, leaving 7 bases of the junction unmatched. Germline V gene lookup returns CDR1 SEHNR and CDR2 FQNEAQ (reference sequence). The CDR3 covers 16 residues. This chain's CDR3 is CASSSGLAGDTETQYF. Written as DNA, the CDR3 is TGTGCCAGCAGCTCCGGACTAGCGGGAGATACTGAGACCCAGTACTTC.

V gene TRBV30 combines with J gene TRBJ2-7, with 7 positions matching TRBD2. The junction had 0 bases not matched to a gene; V was cut back by 1 base and J by 6 bases. This CDR3 has 11 residues. Germline loops: CDR1 GTSNPN, CDR2 SVGIG (reference sequence). CDR3 region: CAWSGGGEQYF. In nucleotides, the CDR3 is TGTGCCTGGAGTGGGGGGGGCGAGCAGTACTTC.

This rearrangement joins TRBV4-2 to TRBJ1-6, with D maybe TRBD1 (6 bases). CDR1 and CDR2 from the germline V gene are LGHNA and YNFKEQ. This CDR3 spans 12 amino acids. The V gene lost 11 bases and the J gene lost 7 bases, with 12 bases spanning the gap. The CDR3 loop is CAARGGNSPLHF. The CDR3 nucleotides read TGTGCCGCAAGGGGGGGGAATTCACCCCTCCACTTT.

The chain joins TRBV7-6 to TRBJ1-5; D is unresolved. This CDR3 spans 19 amino acids. V gave up 1 base and J gave up 4 bases, with 23 bases separating them. Germline V CDR1 and CDR2: SGHVS, FNYEAQ. CDR3 sequence: CASSLVCRPSLVENQPQHF. DNA of the CDR3: TGTGCCAGCAGCTTAGTTTGCAGGCCCAGCTTAGTAGAGAATCAGCCCCAGCATTTT.

V usage is TRBV27 and J usage is TRBJ1-1, with unresolved D. This CDR3 has 13 amino acids. V lost 7 bases, J lost 0 bases, and 9 bases lay in between. Germline loops: CDR1 MNHEY, CDR2 SMNVEV (reference sequence). CDR3 sequence: CASMKRMNTEAFF. DNA of the CDR3: TGTGCCAGCATGAAGCGTATGAACACTGAAGCTTTCTTT.

The chain uses TRBV30 and TRBJ2-7, with a weak D call TRBD1 (6 bases). CDR1 GTSNPN and CDR2 SVGIG come from the germline V gene (reference sequence). V was trimmed by 4 bases and J by 4 bases, leaving 14 bases between them. The CDR3 is 13 residues long. CDR3 nucleotides: TGTGCCTGGACCGGCAGGGGTACGTACGAGCAGTACTTC. Its translation is CAWTGRGTYEQYF.

The chain is built from TRBV12-3 or TRBV12-4 and TRBJ2-7; D is perhaps TRBD1 (6 bases). The CDR3 totals 13 residues. Trimming shortened V by 2 bases and J by 5 bases, and 10 bases separated the two germline ends. The CDR3 DNA follows: TGTGCCAGCAGTTTATCAGGGGACCACGAGCAGTACTTC. Translation gives CASSLSGDHEQYF.

This chain joins TRBV6-1 and TRBJ1-1; 7 positions agree with TRBD1. Trimming removed 4 bases from V and 0 bases from J; junction bases left unmatched: 11. The length of the CDR3 is 17 residues. Germline V lookup: CDR1 MNHNS, CDR2 SASEGT. This CDR3 reads CASSGGTENYLNTEAFF. In nucleotides, the CDR3 is TGTGCCAGCAGTGGGGGGACAGAAAATTACTTGAACACTGAAGCTTTCTTT.

Here the CDR3 DNA reads TGTGCCAGCAGTGGGACAGGGGCGAGCTCCTACGAGCAGTACTTC. The encoded protein is CASSGTGASSYEQYF. The chain is built from TRBV2 and TRBJ2-7, with 9 bases fitting TRBD1. This CDR3 is built from 15 residues. The germline CDR1 and CDR2 sequences are SNHLY and FYNNEI. The V gene end was trimmed by 4 bases and the J gene end by 0 bases; junction bases not matched to a gene: 4.

V and J are TRBV7-9 and TRBJ1-4; D unclear. Trimming took 5 bases from V and 0 from J, leaving 7 bases between them. Germline V CDR1 and CDR2: SEHNR, FQNEAQ (reference sequence). The CDR3 contains 14 residues. CDR3 loop: CASSIFATNEKLFF. The CDR3 bases are TGTGCCAGCAGCATATTTGCAACTAATGAAAAACTGTTTTTT. The full variable domain, rest sourced from reference TRBV7-9 and TRBJ1-4, is DTGVSQNPRHKITKRGQNVTFRCDPISEHNRLYWYRQTLGQGPEFLTYFQNEAQLEKSRLLSDRFSAERPKGSFSTLEIQRTEQGDSAMYLCASSIFATNEKLFFGSGTQLSVL.

This chain connects TRBV4-2 to TRBJ2-2; tentatively, D is TRBD1 (6 bases). This CDR3 is 15 amino acids long. From germline, CDR1 is LGHNA and CDR2 YNFKEQ. V was cut by 1 base and J by 5 bases, with 11 bases left in between. The CDR3 region is CASSQVTGMTGELFF. CDR3 DNA sequence: TGTGCCAGCAGCCAAGTAACAGGGATGACCGGGGAGCTGTTTTTT.

J is TRBJ1-5 and V is TRBV28; 10 bases agree with TRBD1. V gave up 4 bases and J gave up 2 bases; unmatched junction bases: 2. Germline V gene data show CDR1 as MDHEN and CDR2 as SYDVKM. The CDR3 is made up of 15 amino acids. CDR3 region: CASSSGTGGNQPQHF. CDR3 coding DNA: TGTGCCAGCAGTTCGGGGACAGGGGGCAATCAGCCCCAGCATTTT.

The J gene is TRBJ1-2, the V gene TRBV29-1, with D possibly TRBD1 on 6 matching bases. The V gene's germline CDR1 is SQVTM and CDR2 ANQGSEA. The CDR3 totals 14 residues. V lost 6 bases, J lost 1 base, and 15 bases lay in between. In DNA, the CDR3 is TGCAGCGTGGACTGGGAGGGGGGTAACTATGGCTACACCTTC. It yields the protein CSVDWEGGNYGYTF.

The chain has TRBV10-1 and TRBJ2-7, with 8 bases identical to TRBD2. This CDR3 region has 15 residues. CDR1 and CDR2 (germline): WNHNN, SYGVQD (reference sequence). Losses at the gene ends were 4 bases for V and 5 bases for J; bases not matched to a gene: 10. The CDR3 loop reads CASSGPGLGANEQYF. CDR3 in DNA: TGCGCCAGCAGTGGACCGGGACTAGGAGCCAACGAGCAGTACTTC.

The chain uses TRBV7-6 and TRBJ1-1; maybe TRBD1 (5 bases). The CDR3 spans 14 residues. The ends were cut back, 5 bases at V and 1 base at J, with 11 bases in the middle. Per germline, CDR1 SGHVS and CDR2 FNYEAQ. The CDR3 coding sequence is TGTGCCAGCAGCCAAACGGGGGGGAACACTGAAGCTTTCTTT. Translation gives CASSQTGGNTEAFF.

The J gene is TRBJ2-3, the V gene TRBV28; a weak D match, TRBD2 (5 bases). This CDR3 spans 15 amino acids. Per germline, CDR1 MDHEN and CDR2 SYDVKM. V lost 3 bases, J lost 3 bases, and 13 bases lay in between. CDR3 sequence reads: CASSFPGSGTDTQYF. The CDR3 DNA reads as TGTGCCAGCAGTTTTCCGGGGAGTGGGACAGATACGCAGTATTTT.

This sequence joins TRBV7-8 and TRBJ1-3; 10 bases line up with TRBD1. The junction had 4 bases not matched to a gene; V was cut back by 8 bases and J by 0 bases. The CDR3 is 15 amino acids. Germline V gene lookup returns CDR1 SGHVS and CDR2 FQNEAQ. The CDR3 DNA reads as TGTGCCAGCCTGGGACAGGGGTTCTCTGGAAACACCATATATTTT. Translated, it gives CASLGQGFSGNTIYF.

The chain uses TRBV19 and TRBJ1-2; 7 bases align to TRBD1. Germline trimming cut 6 bases from V and 4 bases from J; bases unmatched to any gene: 11. The length of the CDR3 is 15 residues. Germline CDR1 and CDR2: LNHDA and SQIVND (reference sequence). The CDR3 region is CASSQGQRAIYGYTF. The CDR3 bases are TGTGCCAGTAGCCAGGGACAGCGAGCAATCTATGGCTACACCTTC.

Comments on this clone: The same CDR3 also results from other DNA sequences found in this sample. This chain links TRBV6-5 with TRBJ1-2; 9 bases are shared with TRBD1. Germline CDR1 and CDR2: MNHEY and SVGAGI. The trim removed 5 bases at V and 4 bases at J, leaving 8 bases unmatched. The CDR3 sequence is 15 residues long. The CDR3 DNA reads as TGTGCCAGCAGTCGGCCGGGACAGGGAGGCTATGGCTACACCTTC. Translation gives CASSRPGQGGYGYTF.

This rearrangement joins TRBV11-2 to TRBJ2-7; 8 bases line up with TRBD2. The CDR3 is made up of 15 amino acids. Losses at the gene ends were 5 bases for V and 0 bases for J; bases not matched to a gene: 6. CDR1 and CDR2 (germline): SGHAT, FQNNGV. CDR3 in DNA: TGTGCCAGCAGCCAGAAAGCGGGGGCCTCCTACGAGCAGTACTTC. Translating it yields CASSQKAGASYEQYF.

This rearrangement joins TRBV3-1 (or the pseudogene TRBV3-2) to TRBJ1-3; D ambiguous. The V and J ends lost 0 bases and 0 bases respectively, with 9 bases between them. Germline V lookup: CDR1 LGHDT, CDR2 YNNKEL (reference sequence). The CDR3 is made up of 16 amino acids. CDR3 in amino acids: CASSQDLGVSGNTIYF. CDR3 sequence (DNA): TGTGCCAGCAGCCAAGATCTCGGTGTCTCTGGAAACACCATATATTTT.

This CDR3 is CASSSDFKAGELFF. Written as DNA, the CDR3 is TGTGCCAGCAGCTCGGACTTTAAGGCCGGGGAGCTGTTTTTT. The chain carries TRBV5-6 and TRBJ2-2, with D possibly matching TRBD2 (5 bases). This CDR3 region has 14 residues. With 3 bases removed from V and 6 bases from J, the gap between germline ends came to 12 bases. Germline loops: CDR1 SGHDT, CDR2 YYEEEE.

The DNA of the CDR3 is TGTGCCAGCAGCTTGGCCGGGGCGAACACCGGGGAGCTGTTTTTT. This codes for CASSLAGANTGELFF. The chain has TRBV5-6 and TRBJ2-2; a weak D match, TRBD2 (5 bases). The germline CDR1 and CDR2 sequences are SGHDT and YYEEEE. The CDR3 extends over 15 amino acids. V lost 0 bases and J 0 bases, leaving 6 bases between the germline ends.

This rearrangement joins TRBV9 to TRBJ1-3; 7 bases agree with TRBD1. Unmatched junction bases numbered 5, after V lost 4 bases and J lost 4 bases. Germline loops: CDR1 SGDLS, CDR2 YYNGEE. This CDR3 contains 14 residues. The CDR3 coding sequence is TGTGCCAGCAGCCCCGAGGGGGCCGGAAACACCATATATTTT. Its protein product is CASSPEGAGNTIYF.